Reported below is one T cell receptor beta chain. The source of the sample is a study of blood T cell repertoires in COVID-19. For the study at large: Some COVID-19 samples were acute and others convalescent; all came from the United States, Italy and Spain. T cells, B-cell-depleted T cells, or PBMCs supplied cDNA or gDNA.

Authors' methods: Cell counts per sample came from amplifying reference gene primers. TCRdb keeps only in-frame clones here, not all; method: immunoSEQ multiplex PCR. V, J and clone size were drawn from that table, and D and trimming were deduced from the DNA. The table lists fewer than 60,000 clones, around 80% of them singletons. With 5 bases clipped from V and 6 bases from J, the junction kept 10 bases outside the gene matches. This CDR3 comprises 15 residues. The germline gives CDR1 MNHEY, CDR2 SMNVEV (reference sequence). This clonotype originated in a man aged 55-75 years with acute or convalescent COVID-19. This chain joins TRBV27 and TRBJ2-7; 10 bases are a match to TRBD1. The sequenced sample consisted of peripheral blood. The CDR3 nucleotides are TGTGCCAGCAGTCCTGCTTGGGGACAGGGGAGCGAGCAGTACTTC. Encoded protein: CASSPAWGQGSEQYF.